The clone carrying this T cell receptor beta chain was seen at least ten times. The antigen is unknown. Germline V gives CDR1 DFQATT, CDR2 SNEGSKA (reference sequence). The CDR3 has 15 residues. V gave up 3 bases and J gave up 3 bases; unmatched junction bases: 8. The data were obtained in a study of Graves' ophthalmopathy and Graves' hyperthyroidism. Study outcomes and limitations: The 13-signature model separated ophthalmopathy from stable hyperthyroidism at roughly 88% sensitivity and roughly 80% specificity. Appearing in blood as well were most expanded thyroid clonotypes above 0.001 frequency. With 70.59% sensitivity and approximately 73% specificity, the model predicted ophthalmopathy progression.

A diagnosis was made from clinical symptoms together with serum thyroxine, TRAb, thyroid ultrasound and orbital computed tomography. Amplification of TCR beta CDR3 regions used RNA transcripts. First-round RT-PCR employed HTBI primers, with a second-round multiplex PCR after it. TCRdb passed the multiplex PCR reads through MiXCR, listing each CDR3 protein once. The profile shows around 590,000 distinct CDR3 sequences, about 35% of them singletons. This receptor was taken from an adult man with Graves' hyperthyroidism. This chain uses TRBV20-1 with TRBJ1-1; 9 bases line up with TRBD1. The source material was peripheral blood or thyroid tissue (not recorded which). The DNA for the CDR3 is TGCAGTGCTAGCTCCACAGGGGGCCTACACACTGAAGCTTTCTTT. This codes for CSASSTGGLHTEAFF.